Listed here are 10 T cell receptor beta chains from one sample, sequenced in a study of blood T cell repertoires in COVID-19. Clones were read by immunoSEQ multiplex PCR, and TCRdb kept only the in-frame ones, dropping some. The sample lists a few hundred thousand clones, 70% to 90% occurring once. Sample: peripheral blood. These receptor sequences come from a man aged 35-49 years with acute or convalescent COVID-19.

The rearrangement links TRBV5-8 to TRBJ1-2; TRBD1 matches at 7 bases. CDR3 length: 16 amino acids. Germline V gives CDR1 SGHTS, CDR2 YDEGEE. The V segment lost 7 bases and the J segment 2 bases; nucleotides outside the gene matches: 14. DNA of the CDR3: TGTGCCAGCGAAACAGGGGACGGCTTTTTGAACTATGGCTACACCTTC. Translation gives CASETGDGFLNYGYTF.

V usage is TRBV5-4 and J usage is TRBJ1-6; perhaps TRBD1 as D (6 bases). The germline V and J ends were trimmed by 0 bases and 5 bases, with 12 bases remaining between them. CDR3 size: 16 residues. Per the germline V gene, CDR1 is SGHNT and CDR2 is YYREEE (reference sequence). CDR3 sequence (DNA): TGTGCCAGCAGCTTGGGGGCAGGGGCGAATAATTCACCCCTCCACTTT. This encodes CASSLGAGANNSPLHF.

Here the CDR3 DNA reads TGTGCCAGCAGTTACGGACAGGGGGCAGGCTCACCCCTCCACTTT. It yields the protein CASSYGQGAGSPLHF. This chain links TRBV28 with TRBJ1-6; TRBD1 agrees at 11 bases. V lost 4 bases to trimming and J lost 10 bases; unmatched junction nucleotides: 6. Germline V gene data show CDR1 as MDHEN and CDR2 as SYDVKM. The CDR3 has 15 amino acids.

The chain recombines TRBV28 with TRBJ2-1; perhaps TRBD2 as D (7 bases). The CDR3 spans 17 residues. V lost 4 bases and J lost 0, with 16 bases in between. CDR1 is MDHEN and CDR2 is SYDVKM in the germline V gene. The CDR3 spells CASSSLGRGHSYNEQFF. CDR3 nucleotide sequence: TGTGCCAGCAGTTCCCTCGGGCGGGGGCACTCCTACAATGAGCAGTTCTTC. Full variable domain (missing parts from reference TRBV28 and TRBJ2-1): DVKVTQSSRYLVKRTGEKVFLECVQDMDHENMFWYRQDPGLGLRLIYFSYDVKMKEKGDIPEGYSVSREKKERFSLILESASTNQTSMYLCASSSLGRGHSYNEQFFGPGTRLTVL.

Only one count was recorded for this clone. V and J are TRBV2 and TRBJ1-5, with 7 bases aligning to TRBD1. Germline CDR1 is SNHLY and CDR2 is FYNNEI. Germline trimming cut 4 bases from V and 0 bases from J; bases unmatched to any gene: 6. The CDR3 consists of 16 residues. CDR3 loop: CASSVGQANSNQPQHF. The CDR3 DNA is TGTGCCAGCAGTGTTGGACAGGCTAATAGCAATCAGCCCCAGCATTTT. Full variable domain (missing parts from reference TRBV2 and TRBJ1-5): EPEVTQTPSHQVTQMGQEVILRCVPISNHLYFYWYRQILGQKVEFLVSFYNNEISEKSEIFDDQFSVERPDGSNFTLKIRSTKLEDSAMYFCASSVGQANSNQPQHFGDGTRLSIL.

The chain links TRBV4-1 to TRBJ1-2; D is uncertain. With 0 bases removed from V and 8 bases from J, the gap between germline ends came to 25 bases. The length of the CDR3 is 18 residues. Germline V gene lookup returns CDR1 MGHRA and CDR2 YSYEKL. The CDR3 protein is CASSQEKAAGIWGDGYTF. CDR3 coding DNA: TGCGCCAGCAGCCAAGAAAAGGCAGCGGGGATTTGGGGAGACGGCTACACCTTC.

This clone appeared a few times. The chain carries TRBV27 and TRBJ1-1; D remains ambiguous. V lost 6 bases and J lost 11, with 19 bases in between. Germline lookup yields CDR1 MNHEY and CDR2 SMNVEV (reference sequence). The CDR3 length is 13 residues. CDR3 DNA: TGTGCCAGCAGGCTCAGGTCTTGGGGAGGCGCTTTCTTT. Amino acids: CASRLRSWGGAFF.

The chain employs TRBV3-1 (or the pseudogene TRBV3-2) and TRBJ2-7; 10 bases fit TRBD2. V dropped 4 bases and J dropped 0; count of bases not matched to a gene: 9. CDR3 length: 17 residues. Germline V gives CDR1 LGHDT, CDR2 YNNKEL (reference sequence). The CDR3: CASSPLAGGPSSYEQYF. The DNA for the CDR3 is TGTGCCAGCAGCCCCTTAGCGGGGGGCCCGAGCTCCTACGAGCAGTACTTC.

The J gene is TRBJ1-2, the V gene TRBV7-2; TRBD1 might be the D (6 bases). This CDR3 comprises 16 residues. The germline V gene encodes CDR1 SGHTA and CDR2 FQGNSA. V was shortened by 5 bases and J by 8 bases, with 24 bases between the two germline ends. CDR3 DNA sequence: TGTGCCAGCAGCCTTCAGCCGGGGGGGCAAGATCGAGGCTACACCTTC. Its protein product is CASSLQPGGQDRGYTF.

A remark on this clone: One end of the junction does not line up with germline, which may come from a read error. V gene TRBV4-1 combines with J gene TRBJ1-1; TRBD1 matches 8 bases. Germline loops: CDR1 MGHRA, CDR2 YSYEKL. The CDR3 is made up of 16 amino acids. This chain's CDR3 is CASRQGASETGVSAFF. The CDR3 bases are TGCGCCAGCAGGCAAGGGGCCTCCGAGACAGGGGTGTCAGCTTTCTTT.